Each of the 24 T cell receptor beta chains below was sequenced from the same sample in a study of blood T cells in healthy people across ages. Next came a second PCR, run for roughly 6 to 11 cycles, which used a sample-barcoded 5' primer along with a J-beta primer mix. Via MiXCR, TCRdb re-called the 5' RACE reads, giving one row per CDR3 protein. The sample shows over a million distinct CDR3 sequences, 45% of them seen only once. Sequencing was carried out using blood. Every receptor here comes from a woman between 55 and 75 years old in good health.

This clonotype was seen only a few times. The chain joins TRBV7-8 to TRBJ2-5; 14 nucleotides line up with TRBD2. The germline V gene encodes CDR1 SGHVS and CDR2 FQNEAQ. The CDR3 loop spans 17 amino acids. The junction had 6 bases not matched to a gene; V was cut back by 1 base and J by 5 bases. The CDR3 bases are TGTGCCAGCAGCTTAGGGGGACTAGCGGGAGTGGTCGAGACCCAGTACTTC. Protein sequence: CASSLGGLAGVVETQYF. Supplemented by reference TRBV7-8 and TRBJ2-5, the full variable domain reads GAGVSQSPRYKVAKRGQDVALRCDPISGHVSLFWYQQALGQGPEFLTYFQNEAQLDKSGLPSDRFFAERPEGSVSTLKIQRTQQEDSAVYLCASSLGGLAGVVETQYFGPGTRLLVL.

This clonotype has a handful of counts. The CDR3 sequence: CASRKSGQRTDTQYF. In nucleotides, the CDR3 is TGTGCCAGCAGGAAAAGCGGGCAACGCACAGATACGCAGTATTTT. The rearrangement joins TRBV9 to TRBJ2-3, with D maybe TRBD2 (6 bases). Looked up from germline, CDR1 is SGDLS and CDR2 is YYNGEE. V lost 5 bases, J lost 1 base, and 14 bases lay in between. This CDR3 region has 15 residues. The full variable domain, its missing parts supplied by reference TRBV9 and TRBJ2-3, is DSGVTQTPKHLITATGQRVTLRCSPRSGDLSVYWYQQSLDQGLQFLIQYYNGEERAKGNILERFSAQQFPDLHSELNLSSLELGDSALYFCASRKSGQRTDTQYFGPGTRLTVL.

The genes are TRBV11-2 and TRBJ2-7, with D possibly being TRBD1 (5 bases). Germline V CDR1 and CDR2: SGHAT, FQNNGV. This CDR3 spans 16 amino acids. V was clipped by 4 bases and J by 0 bases, with 16 bases between them. The CDR3 loop is CASSSRSTDLSYEQYF. CDR3 in DNA: TGTGCCAGCAGCTCCCGTTCGACAGATCTCTCCTACGAGCAGTACTTC. The variable domain in full, completed from reference TRBV11-2 and TRBJ2-7, reads EAGVAQSPRYKIIEKRQSVAFWCNPISGHATLYWYQQILGQGPKLLIQFQNNGVVDDSQLPKDRFSAERLKGVDSTLKIQPAKLEDSAVYLCASSSRSTDLSYEQYFGPGTRLTVT.

This clonotype was found once. The chain is built from TRBV12-3 or TRBV12-4 and TRBJ2-3; 12 bases match TRBD2. This CDR3 contains 16 residues. Trimming at V came to 6 bases and at J to 3 bases, leaving 7 bases not matched to a gene. CDR3 in amino acids: CASRFATSGRTDTQYF. The CDR3 DNA sequence: TGTGCCAGCAGGTTCGCCACTAGCGGGAGGACAGATACGCAGTATTTT.

A few counts support this clonotype. J is TRBJ2-3 and V is TRBV6-1; D is ambiguous. The CDR3 consists of 13 residues. The germline V and J ends were trimmed by 5 bases and 0 bases, with 6 bases remaining between them. CDR1 is MNHNS, CDR2 SASEGT, per germline. The CDR3 region is CASSSWSTDTQYF. DNA for the CDR3: TGTGCCAGCAGTAGTTGGAGCACAGATACGCAGTATTTT.

This chain uses TRBV28 with TRBJ1-1; possibly TRBD1 for D (5 bases). Trimming cost V 6 bases and J 0 bases, with 14 bases left between them. From germline, CDR1 is MDHEN and CDR2 SYDVKM. CDR3 length equals 15 residues. The CDR3 loop reads CASSRLHRLNTEAFF. DNA for the CDR3: TGTGCCAGCAGCCGACTTCACAGGTTGAACACTGAAGCTTTCTTT.

This chain joins TRBV18 and TRBJ2-7, with D unclear. Germline assignment: CDR1 KGHSH and CDR2 LQKENI. Trimming left V 3 bases short and J 0 bases short, with 12 bases between. CDR3 length: 15 amino acids. Written as DNA, the CDR3 is TGTGCCAGCTCACCCTCCGCGACCGGCTCCTACGAGCAGTACTTC. Its translation is CASSPSATGSYEQYF. The complete variable domain, with remaining parts taken from reference TRBV18 and TRBJ2-7, reads NAGVMQNPRHLVRRRGQEARLRCSPMKGHSHVYWYRQLPEEGLKFMVYLQKENIIDESGMPKERFSAEFPKEGPSILRIQQVVRGDSAAYFCASSPSATGSYEQYFGPGTRLTVT.

The chain recombines TRBV29-1 with TRBJ1-2; 9 nucleotides line up with TRBD1. From germline, CDR1 is SQVTM and CDR2 ANQGSEA. The CDR3 extends over 15 amino acids. With 6 bases clipped from V and 0 bases from J, the junction kept 8 bases outside the gene matches. CDR3 loop: CSVSDRGLSNYGYTF. The CDR3 bases are TGCAGCGTGTCGGACAGGGGACTATCTAACTATGGCTACACCTTC.

The rearrangement links TRBV20-1 to TRBJ2-1; 7 bases agree with TRBD1. The V gene's germline CDR1 is DFQATT and CDR2 SNEGSKA (reference sequence). The CDR3 runs 16 residues. J lost 5 bases, V lost 0 bases, and 10 bases had no gene match. CDR3 loop: CSARDPGGLLNNEQFF. CDR3 coding DNA: TGCAGTGCTAGAGATCCAGGGGGTCTACTTAACAATGAGCAGTTCTTC.

This clonotype was found a few times. The chain links TRBV6-1 to TRBJ2-1, with TRBD2 as a possible D gene (5 bases). The germline CDR1 and CDR2 sequences are MNHNS and SASEGT. V lost 7 bases to trimming and J lost 1 base, with 14 bases between them. This CDR3 spans 15 amino acids. Here the CDR3 DNA reads TGTGCCAGCACTAACGGGCTAGCATCCTACAATGAGCAGTTCTTC. It specifies CASTNGLASYNEQFF.

This chain's CDR3 is CASRPGTGGSQPQHF. The CDR3 nucleotides read TGTGCCAGCAGGCCTGGGACAGGGGGCAGTCAGCCCCAGCATTTT. The chain couples TRBV27 to TRBJ1-5; 12 bases agree with TRBD1. V was clipped by 6 bases and J by 6 bases; unmatched bases: 6. This CDR3 has 15 residues. Germline CDR1 and CDR2: MNHEY and SMNVEV (reference sequence).

The J gene is TRBJ2-4, the V gene TRBV4-1; a weak D match, TRBD2 (7 bases). The V end was cut by 2 bases, the J end by 7 bases, with 15 bases between. CDR3 length equals 15 residues. In germline, CDR1 is MGHRA, CDR2 YSYEKL. CDR3: CASSQLGRGGNIQYF. The CDR3 DNA is TGCGCCAGCAGCCAACTCGGCAGGGGAGGGAACATTCAGTACTTC.

The V call is TRBV4-1, the J call TRBJ2-7; D ambiguous. The CDR3 is 13 amino acids. V lost 4 bases to trimming and J lost 6 bases, with 13 bases between them. Looked up from germline, CDR1 is MGHRA and CDR2 is YSYEKL. CDR3 loop: CASSPSPPGEQYF. The CDR3 nucleotides read TGCGCCAGCAGCCCGTCCCCCCCGGGCGAGCAGTACTTC.

This clonotype was found many times. J is TRBJ2-5 and V is TRBV29-1; TRBD2 agrees at 7 bases. This CDR3 is 12 amino acids long. CDR1 and CDR2 (germline): SQVTM, ANQGSEA. The junction had 3 bases not matched to a gene; V was cut back by 6 bases and J by 2 bases. As DNA, the CDR3 is TGCAGCGTGGGGACTACTCAAGAGACCCAGTACTTC. It specifies CSVGTTQETQYF.

J is TRBJ1-2 and V is TRBV27, with a possible D match to TRBD1 (5 bases). This CDR3 is 16 amino acids long. Germline-derived CDR1 and CDR2 are MNHEY and SMNVEV (reference sequence). V lost 0 bases and J 8 bases, leaving 19 bases between the germline ends. DNA of the CDR3: TGTGCCAGCAGTTTATCGTCCGGGACGGTCCCAGGGGGCTACACCTTC. Translating gives CASSLSSGTVPGGYTF.

V usage is TRBV3-1 and J usage is TRBJ2-7, with D perhaps matching TRBD1 (5 bases). The CDR3 covers 14 residues. Germline V lookup: CDR1 LGHDT, CDR2 YNNKEL (reference sequence). V was trimmed by 8 bases and J by 3 bases, leaving 17 bases between them. The CDR3 is CASARGRQGYEQYF. Here the CDR3 DNA reads TGTGCCAGCGCTCGAGGTCGGCAGGGCTACGAGCAGTACTTC.

This clonotype was picked up a small number of times. This chain joins TRBV10-3 and TRBJ2-3, with a tentative D call TRBD2 (6 bases). Trimming pared 2 bases from V and 3 bases from J, leaving 9 bases between. Germline-derived CDR1 and CDR2 are ENHRY and SYGVKD. This CDR3 contains 14 residues. CDR3 residues: CAISEGGRTDTQYF. As DNA, the CDR3 is TGTGCCATCAGTGAGGGGGGGAGAACAGATACGCAGTATTTT.

This chain links TRBV7-2 with TRBJ2-7; unclear D gene. The V gene lost 5 bases and the J gene lost 7 bases, with 6 bases spanning the gap. The CDR3 consists of 10 residues. Germline V CDR1 and CDR2: SGHTA, FQGNSA. CDR3 bases: TGTGCCAGCAGCGTGGGAGAGCAGTACTTC. Its translation is CASSVGEQYF.

This clonotype was picked up a small number of times. V and J are TRBV29-1 and TRBJ2-5; TRBD1 aligns across 8 bases. Germline loops: CDR1 SQVTM, CDR2 ANQGSEA. V was pared by 7 bases and J by 5 bases, with 12 bases of the junction left unmatched. The CDR3 loop spans 14 amino acids. The CDR3 sequence: CSGRGTRQGETQYF. The CDR3 coding sequence is TGCAGCGGACGAGGGACCCGACAGGGGGAGACCCAGTACTTC.

The chain joins TRBV5-1 to TRBJ2-3, with D hard to call. CDR1 SGHRS and CDR2 YFSETQ come from the germline V gene. CDR3 size: 14 residues. The V end was cut by 4 bases, the J end by 6 bases, with 15 bases between. The CDR3 sequence: CASSLDGLIDTQYF. For the CDR3, the DNA is TGCGCCAGCAGCCTTGACGGCTTGATTGATACGCAGTATTTT.

The rearrangement links TRBV12-3 or TRBV12-4 to TRBJ2-3; 8 bases align to TRBD1. This CDR3 spans 16 amino acids. V was clipped by 3 bases and J by 1 base; unmatched bases: 6. The CDR3 DNA follows: TGTGCCAGCAGTTTGCAACCGGGACAGGGCACAGATACGCAGTATTTT. It yields the protein CASSLQPGQGTDTQYF.

The chain recombines TRBV10-2 with TRBJ2-1; 7 nucleotides align to TRBD1. The CDR3 has 15 amino acids. Germline V gene sequence: CDR1 WSHSY, CDR2 SAAADI. V dropped 5 bases and J dropped 6; count of bases not matched to a gene: 10. The CDR3 nucleotides are TGCGCCAGCAGTTTCCGGGACAGAACTTCCAATGAGCAGTTCTTC. Translated, it gives CASSFRDRTSNEQFF.

This clonotype was seen more than once but under ten times. The V call is TRBV5-1, the J call TRBJ2-5; 7 nucleotides agree with TRBD1. The end of the DNA is better explained by TRBJ2-7, so the J call may be wrong. Germline V gene data show CDR1 as SGHRS and CDR2 as YFSETQ. The CDR3 covers 13 residues. The CDR3 is CASRSRDSGEQYF. As DNA, the CDR3 is TGCGCCAGCAGGTCCCGGGACAGTGGCGAGCAGTACTTC.

The chain carries TRBV5-1 and TRBJ2-6; TRBD2 matches at 7 bases. The CDR3 is 16 residues long. Looked up from germline, CDR1 is SGHRS and CDR2 is YFSETQ. Losses at the gene ends were 0 bases for V and 4 bases for J; bases not matched to a gene: 4. The CDR3 bases are TGCGCCAGCAGCTTGGTCGGGACTACAGGGGCCAACGTCCTGACTTTC. It translates to CASSLVGTTGANVLTF.